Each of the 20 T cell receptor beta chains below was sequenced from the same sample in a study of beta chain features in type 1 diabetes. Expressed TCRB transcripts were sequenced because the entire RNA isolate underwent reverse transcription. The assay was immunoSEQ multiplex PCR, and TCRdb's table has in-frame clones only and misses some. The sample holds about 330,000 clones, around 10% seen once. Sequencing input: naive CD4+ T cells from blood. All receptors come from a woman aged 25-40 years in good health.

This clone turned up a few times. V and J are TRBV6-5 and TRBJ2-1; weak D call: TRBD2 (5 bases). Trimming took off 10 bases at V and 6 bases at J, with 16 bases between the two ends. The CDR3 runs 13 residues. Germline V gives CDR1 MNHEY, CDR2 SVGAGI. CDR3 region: CATRADHGNEQFF. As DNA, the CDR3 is TGTGCCACCCGAGCGGACCACGGCAATGAGCAGTTCTTC.

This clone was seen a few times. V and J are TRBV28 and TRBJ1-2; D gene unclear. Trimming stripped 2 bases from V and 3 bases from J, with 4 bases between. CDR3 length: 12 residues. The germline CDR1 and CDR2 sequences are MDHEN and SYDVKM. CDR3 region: CASSLGDYGYTF. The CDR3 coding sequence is TGTGCCAGCAGTTTAGGAGACTATGGCTACACCTTC.

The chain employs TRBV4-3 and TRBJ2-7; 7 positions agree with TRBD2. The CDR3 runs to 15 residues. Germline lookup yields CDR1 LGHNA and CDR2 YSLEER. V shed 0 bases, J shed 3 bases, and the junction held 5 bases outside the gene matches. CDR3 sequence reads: CASSQEMAGDYEQYF. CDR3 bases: TGCGCCAGCAGCCAAGAGATGGCGGGAGACTACGAGCAGTACTTC.

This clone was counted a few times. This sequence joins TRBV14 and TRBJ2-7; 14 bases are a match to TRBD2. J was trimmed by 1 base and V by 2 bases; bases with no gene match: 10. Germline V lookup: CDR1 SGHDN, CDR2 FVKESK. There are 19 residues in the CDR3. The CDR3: CASSQLLTSGRAWSYEQYF. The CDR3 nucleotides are TGTGCCAGCAGCCAACTACTGACTAGCGGGAGGGCCTGGTCCTACGAGCAGTACTTC.

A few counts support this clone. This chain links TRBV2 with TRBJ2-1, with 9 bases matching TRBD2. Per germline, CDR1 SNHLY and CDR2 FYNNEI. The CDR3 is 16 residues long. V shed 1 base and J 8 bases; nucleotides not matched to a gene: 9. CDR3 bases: TGTGCCAGCAGTGAAGTGCGGGAGGGAGAAGTAGATGAGCAGTTCTTC. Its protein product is CASSEVREGEVDEQFF.

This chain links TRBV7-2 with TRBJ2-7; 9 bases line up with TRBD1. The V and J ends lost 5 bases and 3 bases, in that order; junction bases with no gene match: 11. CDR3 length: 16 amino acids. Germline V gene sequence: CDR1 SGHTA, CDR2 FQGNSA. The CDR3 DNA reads TGTGCCAGCAGCCGGACAGGGACAGGGAGGAACTACGAGCAGTACTTC. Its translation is CASSRTGTGRNYEQYF.

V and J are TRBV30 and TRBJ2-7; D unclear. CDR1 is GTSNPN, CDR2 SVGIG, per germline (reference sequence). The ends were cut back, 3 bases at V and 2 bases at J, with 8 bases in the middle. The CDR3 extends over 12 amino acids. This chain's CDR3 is CAWSRHPYEQYF. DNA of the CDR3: TGTGCCTGGAGCAGACACCCCTACGAGCAGTACTTC.

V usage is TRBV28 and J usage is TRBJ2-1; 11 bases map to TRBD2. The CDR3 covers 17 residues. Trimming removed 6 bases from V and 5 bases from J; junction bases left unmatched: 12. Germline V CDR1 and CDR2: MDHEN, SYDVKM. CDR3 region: CASSLPRLAGNDNEQFF. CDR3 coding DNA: TGTGCCAGCAGCCTACCCCGACTAGCGGGAAATGACAATGAGCAGTTCTTC.

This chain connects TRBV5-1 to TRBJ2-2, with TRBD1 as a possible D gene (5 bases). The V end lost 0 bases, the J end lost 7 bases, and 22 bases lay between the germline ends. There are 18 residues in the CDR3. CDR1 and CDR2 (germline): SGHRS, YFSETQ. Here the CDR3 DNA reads TGCGCCAGCAGCTTGGAGGCCCCCGACGCCAGGGTCTTCGGGGAGCTGTTTTTT. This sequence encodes CASSLEAPDARVFGELFF. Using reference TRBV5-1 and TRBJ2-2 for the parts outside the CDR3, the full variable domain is KAGVTQTPRYLIKTRGQQVTLSCSPISGHRSVSWYQQTPGQGLQFLFEYFSETQRNKGNFPGRFSGRQFSNSRSEMNVSTLELGDSALYLCASSLEAPDARVFGELFFGEGSRLTVL.

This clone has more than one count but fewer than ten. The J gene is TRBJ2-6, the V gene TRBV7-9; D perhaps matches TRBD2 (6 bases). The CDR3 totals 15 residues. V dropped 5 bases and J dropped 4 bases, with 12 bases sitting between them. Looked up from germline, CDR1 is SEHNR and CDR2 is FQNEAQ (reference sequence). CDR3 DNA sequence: TGTGCCAGCAGCCCGGGCGGGGTAGGGGCCAACGTCCTGACTTTC. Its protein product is CASSPGGVGANVLTF.

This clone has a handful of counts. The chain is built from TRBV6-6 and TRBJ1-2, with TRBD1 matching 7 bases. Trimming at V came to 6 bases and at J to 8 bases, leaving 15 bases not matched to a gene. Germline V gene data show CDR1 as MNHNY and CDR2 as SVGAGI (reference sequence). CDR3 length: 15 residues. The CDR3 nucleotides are TGTGCCAGCAGATCCGGGACAGAGCTTTACGGGGGCTACACCTTC. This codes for CASRSGTELYGGYTF.

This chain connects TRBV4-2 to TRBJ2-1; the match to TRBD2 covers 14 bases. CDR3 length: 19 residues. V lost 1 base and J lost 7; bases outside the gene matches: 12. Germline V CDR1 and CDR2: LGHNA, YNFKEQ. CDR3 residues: CASSQAPGTSGSQENEQFF. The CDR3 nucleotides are TGTGCCAGCAGCCAAGCCCCCGGGACTAGCGGGAGTCAGGAGAATGAGCAGTTCTTC.

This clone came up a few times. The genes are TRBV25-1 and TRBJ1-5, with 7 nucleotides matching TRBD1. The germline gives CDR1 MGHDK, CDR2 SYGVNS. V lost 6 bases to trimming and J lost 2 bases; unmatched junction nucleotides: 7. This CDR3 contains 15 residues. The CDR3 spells CASRQTGSGNQPQHF. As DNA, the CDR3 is TGTGCCAGCAGACAGACAGGGTCGGGCAATCAGCCCCAGCATTTT.

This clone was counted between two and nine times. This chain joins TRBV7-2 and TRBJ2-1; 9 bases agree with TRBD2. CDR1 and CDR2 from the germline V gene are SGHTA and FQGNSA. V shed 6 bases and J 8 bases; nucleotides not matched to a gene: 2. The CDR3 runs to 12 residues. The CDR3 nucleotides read TGTGCCAGCAGAAGGACTAGCGATGAGCAGTTCTTC. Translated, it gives CASRRTSDEQFF.

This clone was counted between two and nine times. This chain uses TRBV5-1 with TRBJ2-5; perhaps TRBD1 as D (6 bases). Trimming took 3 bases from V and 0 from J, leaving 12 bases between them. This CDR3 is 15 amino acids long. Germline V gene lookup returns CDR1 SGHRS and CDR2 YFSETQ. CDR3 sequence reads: CASSSGTIYQETQYF. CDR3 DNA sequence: TGCGCCAGCAGCTCCGGGACAATTTACCAAGAGACCCAGTACTTC.

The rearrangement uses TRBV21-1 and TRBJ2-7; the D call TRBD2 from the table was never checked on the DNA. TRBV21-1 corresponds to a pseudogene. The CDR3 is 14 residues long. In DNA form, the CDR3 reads TGTGCCAGCAGCAAAATGGAGCGACCCCACGAGCAGTACTTC. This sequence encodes CASSKMERPHEQYF.

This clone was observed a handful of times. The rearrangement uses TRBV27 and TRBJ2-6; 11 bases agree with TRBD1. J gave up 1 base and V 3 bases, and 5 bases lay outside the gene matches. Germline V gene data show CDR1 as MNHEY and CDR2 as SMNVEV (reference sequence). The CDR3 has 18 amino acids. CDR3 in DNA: TGTGCCAGCAGTTTGGGGACAGGGGGGTGGTCTGGGGCCAACGTCCTGACTTTC. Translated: CASSLGTGGWSGANVLTF.

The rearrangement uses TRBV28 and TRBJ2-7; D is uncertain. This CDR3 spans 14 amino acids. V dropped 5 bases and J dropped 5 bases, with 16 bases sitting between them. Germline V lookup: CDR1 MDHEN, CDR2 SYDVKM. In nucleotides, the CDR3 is TGTGCCAGCAGTACCCCAGCCCAGGCCCACGAGCAGTACTTC. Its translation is CASSTPAQAHEQYF.

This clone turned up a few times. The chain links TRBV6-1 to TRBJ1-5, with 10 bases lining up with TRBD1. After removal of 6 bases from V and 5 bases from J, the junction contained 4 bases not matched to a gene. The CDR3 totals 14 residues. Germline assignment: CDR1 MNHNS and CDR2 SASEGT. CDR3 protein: CASRRQGADQPQHF. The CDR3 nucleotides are TGTGCCAGCAGGCGACAGGGGGCTGATCAGCCCCAGCATTTT.

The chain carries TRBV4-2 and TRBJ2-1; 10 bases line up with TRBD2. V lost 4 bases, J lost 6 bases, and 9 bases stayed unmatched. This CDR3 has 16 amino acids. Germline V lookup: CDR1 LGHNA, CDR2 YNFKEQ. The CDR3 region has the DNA TGTGCCAGCAGCCCGACCGGGACTAGCGTAGCCAATGAGCAGTTCTTC. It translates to CASSPTGTSVANEQFF.